The 8 T cell receptor beta chains listed next were all sequenced from one sample in a study of beta chain features in type 1 diabetes. What was sequenced were expressed TCRB transcripts, since all of the isolated RNA had been reverse transcribed. The data were produced by immunoSEQ multiplex PCR, yet TCRdb's version contains in-frame clones alone and is incomplete. The profile covers around 500,000 clones, with about 29% appearing a single time and almost 0.065% taken by the ten largest. The specimen was naive CD4+ T cells from blood. The receptors were gathered from a man between 18 and 35 years old in good health.

The V and J genes are TRBV28 and TRBJ2-3; D could derive from TRBD1 or TRBD2 (6 bases each). Germline CDR1 and CDR2: MDHEN and SYDVKM. The CDR3 has 15 amino acids. V lost 6 bases, J lost 2 bases, and 15 bases lay in between. The CDR3 DNA reads TGTGCCAGCAGCCCGGGGGCCGTATCCACAGATACGCAGTATTTT. Its protein product is CASSPGAVSTDTQYF.

This chain connects TRBV9 to TRBJ1-1; maybe TRBD1 (6 bases). The CDR3 consists of 15 residues. Germline lookup yields CDR1 SGDLS and CDR2 YYNGEE. V was clipped by 3 bases and J by 1 base, with 13 bases between them. As DNA, the CDR3 is TGTGCCAGCAGCGCAACAGGGTCGGGGAACACTGAAGCTTTCTTT. It encodes CASSATGSGNTEAFF.

The gene calls are TRBV18 and TRBJ2-1; no clear D gene. V shed 1 base and J shed 9 bases, with 4 bases lying between them. The CDR3 contains 11 residues. CDR1 is KGHSH, CDR2 LQKENI, per germline. The CDR3 here is CASSPQSEQFF. The CDR3 coding sequence is TGTGCCAGCTCACCACAATCTGAGCAGTTCTTC.

This sequence joins TRBV30 and TRBJ1-2; D unclear. The CDR3 is made up of 15 amino acids. The V and J ends lost 0 bases and 0 bases respectively, with 11 bases between them. CDR1 and CDR2 (germline): GTSNPN, SVGIG (reference sequence). The CDR3 DNA follows: TGTGCCTGGAGTGTGAGGAGGGTAGCTAACTATGGCTACACCTTC. Amino acids: CAWSVRRVANYGYTF.

This clone was seen a handful of times. CDR3: CASSQSRKAQPQHF. The DNA for the CDR3 is TGCGCCAGCAGTCAATCGCGTAAGGCTCAGCCCCAGCATTTT. This sequence joins TRBV23-1 and TRBJ1-5; no definite D call. TRBV23-1 is labeled an ORF, and its function is uncertain. Trimming shortened V by 0 bases and J by 6 bases, and 9 bases separated the two germline ends. This CDR3 has 14 amino acids.

V gene TRBV27 combines with J gene TRBJ2-7, with a possible D match to TRBD1 (7 bases). Germline CDR1 reads MNHEY; CDR2 reads SMNVEV (reference sequence). CDR3 size: 18 residues. V gave up 6 bases and J gave up 0 bases, with 24 bases separating them. Here the CDR3 reads CASSNRGEASASSYEQYF. In nucleotides, the CDR3 is TGTGCCAGCAGCAACAGGGGAGAGGCTAGCGCTAGCTCCTACGAGCAGTACTTC.

The chain joins TRBV6-1 to TRBJ2-2, with 8 bases fitting TRBD2. V gave up 8 bases and J gave up 5 bases; unmatched junction bases: 7. The CDR3 is 14 amino acids. From germline, CDR1 is MNHNS and CDR2 SASEGT. CDR3 amino acids: CASLRPGGTGELFF. Written as DNA, the CDR3 is TGTGCCAGCCTCCGACCGGGAGGGACCGGGGAGCTGTTTTTT.

The chain couples TRBV4-2 to TRBJ2-6; TRBD2 aligns across 8 bases. Germline CDR1 and CDR2: LGHNA and YNFKEQ. The CDR3 loop spans 16 amino acids. The V gene end was trimmed by 2 bases and the J gene end by 2 bases; junction bases not matched to a gene: 2. CDR3 sequence: CASSQRGGAGANVLTF. The CDR3 bases are TGTGCCAGCAGCCAACGGGGGGGAGCTGGGGCCAACGTCCTGACTTTC.